This T cell receptor beta chain was captured in a study of shared clonotypes between healthy human individuals. Turning to the study itself: Donors consisted of a couple of women and three men between 18 and 49. Plates per donor: three CD4 naive, three CD4 memory, two CD8 naive, one CD8 memory.

Turning to this clone: Its antigen remains unidentified.

Study-wide findings and caveats: Naive subsets, compared against memory subsets, generally had larger estimated richness values.

Genomic DNA (from each subset) was split evenly across several immunoSEQ plates. This table comes from immunoSEQ multiplex PCR, and its TCRdb copy is limited to in-frame clones, with some not included. This table has roughly 2.1 million clones, approximately 94% appearing once. Naive CD8 cells lacked CD45RO, underwent positive selection for CCR7 and left out terminally differentiated effector memory CD45RA+ cells. CDR3 length: 16 residues. Germline CDR1 MGHRA, CDR2 YSYEKL. Trimming removed 4 bases from V and 6 bases from J; junction bases left unmatched: 12. The clonotype comes from a young man in good health. Some clones in this sample may be carry-over from other donors' samples. Sequences were obtained from naive CD8+ T cells from PBMCs. The chain joins TRBV4-1 to TRBJ2-7; 10 bases are shared with TRBD1. The CDR3 protein is CASSLAGTGVFGEQYF. The CDR3 coding sequence is TGCGCCAGCAGCCTCGCCGGGACAGGGGTGTTCGGCGAGCAGTACTTC.